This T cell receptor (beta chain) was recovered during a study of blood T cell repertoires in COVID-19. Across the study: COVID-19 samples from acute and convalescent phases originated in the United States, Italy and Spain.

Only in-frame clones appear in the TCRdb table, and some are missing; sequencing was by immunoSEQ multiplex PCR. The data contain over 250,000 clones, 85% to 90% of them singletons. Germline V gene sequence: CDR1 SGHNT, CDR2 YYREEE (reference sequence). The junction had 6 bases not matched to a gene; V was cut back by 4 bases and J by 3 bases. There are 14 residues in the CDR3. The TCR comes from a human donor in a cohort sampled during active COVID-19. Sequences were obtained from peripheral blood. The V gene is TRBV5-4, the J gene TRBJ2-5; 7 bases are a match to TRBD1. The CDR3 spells CASSIGQEEETQYF. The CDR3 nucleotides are TGTGCCAGCAGCATTGGACAGGAAGAAGAGACCCAGTACTTC.